A selection of T cell receptor beta chains follows, all from one sample in a study of blood T cell repertoires in COVID-19. TCRdb's copy holds only in-frame clones and misses some; the assay was immunoSEQ multiplex PCR. The profile covers 70,000 to 95,000 clones, with around 78% appearing a single time and just over 35% taken by the ten largest. Material for sequencing was peripheral blood. These receptors were collected from a man in his sixties with COVID-19, enrolled during active disease. CDR3s include the opening cysteine and the closing phenylalanine or tryptophan. Each record gives: CDR3 protein, V gene, J gene, clone size. Some rows have no size entry. The others give once, few or many, or a class for an expanded clone.

CDR3aa: CASSHLVTGTNEKLFF
v_gene: TRBV14
j_gene: TRBJ1-4
abundance: -

CDR3aa: CASTKRDPPAQYF
v_gene: TRBV12-3/TRBV12-4
j_gene: TRBJ2-3
abundance: -

CDR3aa: CAWGAQRNTEAFF
v_gene: TRBV30
j_gene: TRBJ1-1
abundance: -

CDR3aa: CASSYDRGRNQPQHF
v_gene: TRBV6-2/TRBV6-3
j_gene: TRBJ1-5
abundance: -

CDR3aa: CASSVQGGRTGELFF
v_gene: TRBV2
j_gene: TRBJ2-2
abundance: few

CDR3aa: CAISQGDTGELFF
v_gene: TRBV10-3
j_gene: TRBJ2-2
abundance: -

CDR3aa: CASSSRDRQETQYF
v_gene: TRBV7-7
j_gene: TRBJ2-5
abundance: -

CDR3aa: CASSLVGGSVANEKLFF
v_gene: TRBV5-4
j_gene: TRBJ1-4
abundance: -

CDR3aa: CASSDVGQGNNEQFF
v_gene: TRBV2
j_gene: TRBJ2-1
abundance: -

CDR3aa: CSVTGDFTDTQYF
v_gene: TRBV29-1
j_gene: TRBJ2-3
abundance: -

CDR3aa: CATSGGQSQGTQYF
v_gene: TRBV15
j_gene: TRBJ2-5
abundance: -

CDR3aa: CASTTDYYGYTF
v_gene: TRBV19
j_gene: TRBJ1-2
abundance: -

CDR3aa: CASSETQTASNQPQHF
v_gene: TRBV19
j_gene: TRBJ1-5
abundance: -

CDR3aa: CASSLTDPAFF
v_gene: TRBV12-3/TRBV12-4
j_gene: TRBJ1-1
abundance: -

CDR3aa: CASSLVRGQETQYF
v_gene: TRBV11-2
j_gene: TRBJ2-5
abundance: -

CDR3aa: CAISSTGTNSYEQYF
v_gene: TRBV10-3
j_gene: TRBJ2-7
abundance: few

CDR3aa: CASRFDGGLADSYEQYF
v_gene: TRBV12-2
j_gene: TRBJ2-7
abundance: -

CDR3aa: CASSQGSGWEETQYF
v_gene: TRBV3-1/TRBV3-2
j_gene: TRBJ2-5
abundance: -

CDR3aa: CASSRGTGGNTGELFF
v_gene: TRBV3-1/TRBV3-2
j_gene: TRBJ2-2
abundance: -

CDR3aa: CSVAPGGDTQYF
v_gene: TRBV29-1
j_gene: TRBJ2-3
abundance: -

CDR3aa: CATRVGGGTGELFF
v_gene: TRBV10-3
j_gene: TRBJ2-2
abundance: few

CDR3aa: CASSLGLAGVYEQYF
v_gene: TRBV7-2
j_gene: TRBJ2-7
abundance: -

CDR3aa: CSVGQGSGTYEQYF
v_gene: TRBV29-1
j_gene: TRBJ2-7
abundance: -

CDR3aa: CASSEGALRGGPETQYF
v_gene: TRBV7-7
j_gene: TRBJ2-5
abundance: -

CDR3aa: CASSLQGYEQYF
v_gene: TRBV6-2/TRBV6-3
j_gene: TRBJ2-7
abundance: once

CDR3aa: CASSPGRGQGTNYGYTF
v_gene: TRBV13
j_gene: TRBJ1-2
abundance: -

CDR3aa: CASSPRGSGGYYGYTF
v_gene: TRBV11-1
j_gene: TRBJ1-2
abundance: -

CDR3aa: CASSPRTASEQFF
v_gene: TRBV14
j_gene: TRBJ2-1
abundance: -